This T cell receptor (beta chain) comes out of a study of blood T cell repertoires in COVID-19. About the study: PBMCs, B-cell-depleted T cells, or T cells were the source of the cDNA or gDNA that made up the material.

In terms of age and location, participants ranged from about 18 to 95 years and lived in roughly 22 US areas. Cohorts were determined from participant-reported clinical history. There are a few counts of this clone. Original processing methods: Researchers report that nucleated cell counts were estimated from reference gene primer amplification. Sequenced by immunoSEQ multiplex PCR; TCRdb stores in-frame clones only, minus some. V, J and clone size are those of that table, while D and trimming were read from the DNA. The sample shows 200,000 or so clones, more than 70% of them seen only once. Trimming cost V 2 bases and J 7 bases, with 15 bases left between them. The length of the CDR3 is 14 residues. The germline V gene encodes CDR1 SGHKS and CDR2 YYEKEE (reference sequence).

The sequence was obtained from a woman aged 40-49 years with acute COVID-19. The chain links TRBV5-5 to TRBJ1-2; weak D call: TRBD1 (5 bases). Sequencing was performed on PBMCs or T cells enriched from blood (not recorded which). CDR3 sequence reads: CASSFPDSRRGYTF. The CDR3 DNA sequence: TGTGCCAGCAGCTTCCCTGACAGCCGGCGTGGCTACACCTTC.